The 5 T cell receptor beta chains reported below all come from one sample, sequenced in a study of T cell changes during pregnancy in multiple sclerosis (dated by TCRdb to about 2019). The method behind the library was the immunoSEQ multiplex PCR assay. Sourced from immuneACCESS, this table was stored by TCRdb with only in-frame sequences that have V and J called. A share of the clones is absent; for the studies checked, an unresolved V gene accounts for under half, and the remainder has no known explanation. This sample is represented by 38,000 or so clones; around 91% of them were singletons. The ten largest clonotypes hold over 0.65% of the sample. Source: CD4+ T cells from peripheral blood mononuclear cells, taken in the second trimester of pregnancy. These receptors came from a female donor in good health, enrolled as a control in a pregnancy study.

V and J are TRBV7-9 and TRBJ2-1; TRBD1 might be the D (5 bases). This CDR3 has 13 amino acids. Trimming removed 5 bases from V and 6 bases from J, with 11 bases in between. Germline loops: CDR1 SEHNR, CDR2 FQNEAQ (reference sequence). Here the CDR3 DNA reads TGTGCCAGCAGCCAGCGACAGTTCAATGAGCAGTTCTTC. Protein: CASSQRQFNEQFF.

A single count supports this clone. The rearrangement links TRBV19 to TRBJ1-5; D is unclear. There are 12 residues in the CDR3. CDR1 and CDR2 (germline): LNHDA, SQIVND (reference sequence). V was shortened by 8 bases and J by 5 bases, with 10 bases between the two germline ends. The DNA for the CDR3 is TGTGCCAGTTCCCACCTAGATCAGCCCCAGCATTTT. Its protein is CASSHLDQPQHF.

The J gene is TRBJ1-1, the V gene TRBV15; no clear D gene. This CDR3 spans 15 amino acids. V was pared by 5 bases and J by 0 bases, with 13 bases between. Germline CDR1 is LNHNV and CDR2 is YYDKDF (reference sequence). The CDR3 region has the DNA TGTGCCACCAGCCCCGCTAGAGGAATGAACACTGAAGCTTTCTTT. It specifies CATSPARGMNTEAFF. The complete variable domain, with remaining parts taken from reference TRBV15 and TRBJ1-1, reads DAMVIQNPRYQVTQFGKPVTLSCSQTLNHNVMYWYQQKSSQAPKLLFHYYDKDFNNEADTPDNFQSRRPNTSFCFLDIRSPGLGDTAMYLCATSPARGMNTEAFFGQGTRLTVV.

The genes are TRBV11-2 and TRBJ2-1; 7 bases map to TRBD1. V shed 1 base, J shed 16 bases, and the junction held 13 bases outside the gene matches. Per germline, CDR1 SGHAT and CDR2 FQNNGV. The CDR3 runs 14 residues. CDR3 DNA: TGTGCCAGCAGCTTAGTACAGGGGCAGTTTCTCCGTTTCTTC. This codes for CASSLVQGQFLRFF.

This clone has just one count. The J gene is TRBJ2-3, the V gene TRBV11-3; TRBD1 matches at 7 bases. The germline gives CDR1 SGHNT, CDR2 YENEEA. The CDR3 spans 16 residues. The V gene end was trimmed by 5 bases and the J gene end by 2 bases; junction bases not matched to a gene: 10. The CDR3 bases are TGTGCCAGCAGCAGCACCGGACAGGCTCACACAGATACGCAGTATTTT. It is translated as CASSSTGQAHTDTQYF.